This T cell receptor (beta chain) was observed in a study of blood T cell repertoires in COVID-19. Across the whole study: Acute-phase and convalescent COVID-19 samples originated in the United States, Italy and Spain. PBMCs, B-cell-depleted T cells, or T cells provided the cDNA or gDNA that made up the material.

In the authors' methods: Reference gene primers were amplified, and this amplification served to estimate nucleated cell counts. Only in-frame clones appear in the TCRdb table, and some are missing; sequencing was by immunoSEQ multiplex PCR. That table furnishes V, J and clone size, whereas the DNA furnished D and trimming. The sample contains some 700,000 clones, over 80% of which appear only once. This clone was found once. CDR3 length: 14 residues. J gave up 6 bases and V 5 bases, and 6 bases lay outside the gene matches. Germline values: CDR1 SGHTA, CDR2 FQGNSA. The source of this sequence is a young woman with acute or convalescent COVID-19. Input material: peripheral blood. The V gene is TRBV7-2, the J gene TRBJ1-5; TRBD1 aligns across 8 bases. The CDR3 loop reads CASSPRTGSQPQHF. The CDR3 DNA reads TGTGCCAGCAGCCCCCGGACAGGGAGTCAGCCCCAGCATTTT.